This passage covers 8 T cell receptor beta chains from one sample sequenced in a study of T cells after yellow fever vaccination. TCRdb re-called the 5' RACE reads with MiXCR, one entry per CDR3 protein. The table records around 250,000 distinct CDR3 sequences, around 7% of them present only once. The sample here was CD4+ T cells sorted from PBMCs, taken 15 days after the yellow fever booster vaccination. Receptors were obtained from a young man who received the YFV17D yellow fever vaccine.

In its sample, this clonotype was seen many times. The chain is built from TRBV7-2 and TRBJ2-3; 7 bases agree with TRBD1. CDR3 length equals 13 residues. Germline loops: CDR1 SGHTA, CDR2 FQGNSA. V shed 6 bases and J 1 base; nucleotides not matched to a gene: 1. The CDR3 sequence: CASSTGGTDTQYF. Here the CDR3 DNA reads TGTGCCAGCAGTACAGGGGGCACAGATACGCAGTATTTT.

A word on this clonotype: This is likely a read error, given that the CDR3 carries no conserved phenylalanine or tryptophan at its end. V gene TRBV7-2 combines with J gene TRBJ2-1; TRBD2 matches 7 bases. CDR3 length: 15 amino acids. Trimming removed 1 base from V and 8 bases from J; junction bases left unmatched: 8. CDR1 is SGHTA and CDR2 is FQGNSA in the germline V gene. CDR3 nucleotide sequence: TGTGCCAGCAGCTTAGTGAGCGGGATATCGGATGAGCAGTTCTTA. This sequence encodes CASSLVSGISDEQFL.

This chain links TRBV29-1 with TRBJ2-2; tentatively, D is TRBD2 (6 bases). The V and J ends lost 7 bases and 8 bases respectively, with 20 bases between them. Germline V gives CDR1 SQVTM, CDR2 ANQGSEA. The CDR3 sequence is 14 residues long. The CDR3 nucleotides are TGCAGCGGGAAAACAGACAGTGCGGGAGGGGAGCTGTTTTTT. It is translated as CSGKTDSAGGELFF.

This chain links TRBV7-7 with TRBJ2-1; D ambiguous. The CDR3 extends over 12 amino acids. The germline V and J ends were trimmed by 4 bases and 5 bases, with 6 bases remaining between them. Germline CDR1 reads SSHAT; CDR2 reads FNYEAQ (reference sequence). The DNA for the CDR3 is TGTGCCAGCAGCTCACTCGACAATGAGCAGTTCTTC. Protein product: CASSSLDNEQFF.

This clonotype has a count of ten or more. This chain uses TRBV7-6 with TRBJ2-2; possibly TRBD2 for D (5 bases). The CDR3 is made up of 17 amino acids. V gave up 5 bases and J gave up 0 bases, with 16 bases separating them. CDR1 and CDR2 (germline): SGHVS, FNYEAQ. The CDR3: CASSRSSSGANTGELFF. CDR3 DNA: TGTGCCAGCAGCCGAAGCTCAAGCGGAGCGAACACCGGGGAGCTGTTTTTT.

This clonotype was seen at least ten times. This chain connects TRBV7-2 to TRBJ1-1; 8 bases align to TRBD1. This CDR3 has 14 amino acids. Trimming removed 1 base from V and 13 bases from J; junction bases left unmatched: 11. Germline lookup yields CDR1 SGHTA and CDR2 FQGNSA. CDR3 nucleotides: TGTGCCAGCAGCTTAGATGTGGACAGGGTTATGGATTTCTTT. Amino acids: CASSLDVDRVMDFF.

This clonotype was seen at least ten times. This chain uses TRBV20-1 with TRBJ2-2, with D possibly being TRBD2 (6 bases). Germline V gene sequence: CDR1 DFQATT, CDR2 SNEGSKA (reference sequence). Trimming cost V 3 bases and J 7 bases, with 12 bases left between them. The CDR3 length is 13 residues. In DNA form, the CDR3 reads TGCAGTGCTAGGAATCGGGGGATCGGGGAGCTGTTTTTT. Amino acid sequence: CSARNRGIGELFF.

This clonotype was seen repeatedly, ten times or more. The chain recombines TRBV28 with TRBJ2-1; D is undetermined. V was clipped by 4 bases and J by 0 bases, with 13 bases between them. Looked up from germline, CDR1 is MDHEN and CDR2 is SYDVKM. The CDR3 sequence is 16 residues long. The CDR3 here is CASSSRFGGSYNEQFF. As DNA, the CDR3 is TGTGCCAGCAGTTCCCGTTTCGGCGGCTCCTACAATGAGCAGTTCTTC.